Shown below are 8 T cell receptor beta chains from a single sample sequenced in a study of T-cell memory formation after mild COVID-19. TCRdb independently ran MiXCR on the 5' RACE reads; one entry per CDR3 protein. The data show around 400,000 distinct CDR3 sequences, 24% seen once. The sequencing input was PBMCs or a T cell subset sorted from them (not recorded which). The receptors were sampled from an adult woman who had mild COVID-19 (a few samples of this study predate the infection). Cell type and time point are not known.

This clonotype was detected a few times. The chain uses TRBV12-3 or TRBV12-4 and TRBJ1-6; D gene ambiguous. The CDR3 has 14 residues. Deletions cut 0 bases from V and 10 bases from J, with 10 bases between. The CDR3 here is CASSLAAEGSPLHF. The CDR3 DNA sequence: TGTGCCAGCAGTTTAGCGGCTGAAGGGTCACCCCTCCACTTT.

The chain employs TRBV7-8 and TRBJ1-5; D is undetermined. Trimming took off 5 bases at V and 0 bases at J, with 8 bases between the two ends. The length of the CDR3 is 14 residues. Looked up from germline, CDR1 is SGHVS and CDR2 is FQNEAQ. CDR3 sequence reads: CASSLDPSNQPQHF. The CDR3 DNA follows: TGTGCCAGCAGCCTTGACCCTAGCAATCAGCCCCAGCATTTT.

The V call is TRBV5-1, the J call TRBJ2-5; no clear D gene. The ends were cut back, 4 bases at V and 5 bases at J, with 12 bases in the middle. CDR1 is SGHRS and CDR2 is YFSETQ in the germline V gene. CDR3 length: 13 residues. The CDR3 reads CASSNQVEETQYF. In DNA, the CDR3 is TGCGCCAGCAGCAACCAAGTTGAGGAGACCCAGTACTTC.

In this sample, this clonotype turned up a few times. The CDR3 here is CSARGTQRNIQYF. DNA for the CDR3: TGCAGTGCTAGAGGCACACAGCGAAACATTCAGTACTTC. The chain links TRBV20-1 to TRBJ2-4; the D is unclear. The germline CDR1 and CDR2 sequences are DFQATT and SNEGSKA (reference sequence). The CDR3 runs to 13 residues. The V and J ends lost 1 base and 6 bases respectively, with 10 bases between them.

This clonotype was seen only a few times. The chain links TRBV2 to TRBJ2-3; 7 nucleotides line up with TRBD2. The germline CDR1 and CDR2 sequences are SNHLY and FYNNEI. The CDR3 sequence is 15 residues long. The V segment lost 4 bases and the J segment 1 base; nucleotides outside the gene matches: 5. CDR3 in DNA: TGTGCCAGCAGTGCAGGCGGGGGAGGCACAGATACGCAGTATTTT. As protein: CASSAGGGGTDTQYF.

This clonotype showed up just a few times. The gene calls are TRBV9 and TRBJ2-4; 7 bases align to TRBD1. Germline loops: CDR1 SGDLS, CDR2 YYNGEE. The CDR3 has 15 amino acids. With 3 bases clipped from V and 4 bases from J, the junction kept 7 bases outside the gene matches. CDR3 DNA: TGTGCCAGCAGCGCCCCGACAGGGTCTAAAAACATTCAGTACTTC. Its translation: CASSAPTGSKNIQYF.

About this clonotype: Sequence at one end of the junction differs from germline and may be a read error. This sequence joins TRBV20-1 and TRBJ2-1; 9 bases agree with TRBD2. The V gene's germline CDR1 is DFQATT and CDR2 SNEGSKA (reference sequence). The CDR3 covers 16 residues. The CDR3 is CSASKREASSYNEQFF. CDR3 DNA sequence: TGCAGTGCTAGTAAGCGGGAGGCCTCCTCCTACAATGAACAGTTCTTC.

This clonotype occurred many times. The gene calls are TRBV27 and TRBJ1-5, with D uncertain. Germline V gene data show CDR1 as MNHEY and CDR2 as SMNVEV (reference sequence). The CDR3 extends over 13 amino acids. Trimming took 4 bases from V and 4 from J, leaving 8 bases between them. DNA for the CDR3: TGTGCCAGCAGTTACGGCAAAAATCAGCCCCAGCATTTT. As protein: CASSYGKNQPQHF.